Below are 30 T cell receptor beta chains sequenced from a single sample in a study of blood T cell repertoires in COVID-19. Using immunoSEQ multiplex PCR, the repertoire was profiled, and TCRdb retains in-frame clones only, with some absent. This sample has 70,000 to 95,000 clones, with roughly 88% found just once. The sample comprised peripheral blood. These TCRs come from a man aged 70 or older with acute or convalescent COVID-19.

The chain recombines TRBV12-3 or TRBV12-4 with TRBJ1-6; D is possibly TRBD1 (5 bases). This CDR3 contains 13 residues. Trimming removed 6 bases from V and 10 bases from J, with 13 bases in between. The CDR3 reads CASSPPRESPLHF. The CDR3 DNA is TGTGCCAGCAGCCCCCCCAGGGAATCACCCCTCCACTTT.

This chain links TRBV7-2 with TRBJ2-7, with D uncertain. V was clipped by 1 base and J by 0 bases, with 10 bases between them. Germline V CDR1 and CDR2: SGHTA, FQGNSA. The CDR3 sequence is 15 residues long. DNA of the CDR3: TGTGCCAGCAGCTTAGGGGCCACAGTCTCCTACGAGCAGTACTTC. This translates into CASSLGATVSYEQYF.

This CDR3 reads CASSLQGNTEAFF. The CDR3 DNA is TGTGCCAGCAGCTTACAGGGGAACACTGAAGCTTTCTTT. The rearrangement links TRBV7-2 to TRBJ1-1; weak D call: TRBD1 (5 bases). There are 13 residues in the CDR3. V was trimmed by 2 bases and J by 1 base, leaving 5 bases between them. Germline V lookup: CDR1 SGHTA, CDR2 FQGNSA.

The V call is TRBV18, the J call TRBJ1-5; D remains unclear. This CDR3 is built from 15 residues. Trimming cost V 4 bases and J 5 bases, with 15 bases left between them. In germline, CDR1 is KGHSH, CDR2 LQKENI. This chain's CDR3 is CASSRLGYTDQPQHF. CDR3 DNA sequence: TGTGCCAGCTCACGACTAGGCTACACGGATCAGCCCCAGCATTTT.

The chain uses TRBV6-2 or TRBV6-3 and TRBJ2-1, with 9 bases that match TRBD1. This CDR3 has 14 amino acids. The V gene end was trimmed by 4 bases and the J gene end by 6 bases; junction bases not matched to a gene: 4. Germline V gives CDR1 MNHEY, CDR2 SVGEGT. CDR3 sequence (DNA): TGTGCCAGCAGTTCCCGGGACAGGGTCAATGAGCAGTTCTTC. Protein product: CASSSRDRVNEQFF.

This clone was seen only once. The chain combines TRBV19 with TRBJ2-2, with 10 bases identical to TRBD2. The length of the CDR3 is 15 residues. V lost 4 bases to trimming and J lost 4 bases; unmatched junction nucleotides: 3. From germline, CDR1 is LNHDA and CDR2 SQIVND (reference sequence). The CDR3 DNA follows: TGTGCCAGTAGTACCGGGACTAGCGCCACCGGGGAGCTGTTTTTT. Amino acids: CASSTGTSATGELFF.

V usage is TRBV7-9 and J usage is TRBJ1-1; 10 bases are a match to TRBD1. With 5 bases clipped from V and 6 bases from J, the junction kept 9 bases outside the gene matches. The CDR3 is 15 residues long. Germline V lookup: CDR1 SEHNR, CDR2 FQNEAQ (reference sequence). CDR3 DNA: TGTGCCAGCAGCCACGACCGGGACAGGGGACCTGAAGCTTTCTTT. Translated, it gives CASSHDRDRGPEAFF.

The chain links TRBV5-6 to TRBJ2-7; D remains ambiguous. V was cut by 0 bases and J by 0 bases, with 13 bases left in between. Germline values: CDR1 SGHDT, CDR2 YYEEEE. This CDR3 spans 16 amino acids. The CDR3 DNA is TGTGCCAGCAGCTTGGGTCCCGTGGCATCCTCCTACGAGCAGTACTTC. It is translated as CASSLGPVASSYEQYF.

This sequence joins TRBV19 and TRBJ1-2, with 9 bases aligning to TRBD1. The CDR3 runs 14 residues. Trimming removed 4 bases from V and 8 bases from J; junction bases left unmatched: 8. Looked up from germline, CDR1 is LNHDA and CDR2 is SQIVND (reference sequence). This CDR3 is CASSKTGGVWGYTF. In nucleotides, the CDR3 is TGTGCCAGTAGTAAAACAGGGGGCGTGTGGGGCTACACCTTC.

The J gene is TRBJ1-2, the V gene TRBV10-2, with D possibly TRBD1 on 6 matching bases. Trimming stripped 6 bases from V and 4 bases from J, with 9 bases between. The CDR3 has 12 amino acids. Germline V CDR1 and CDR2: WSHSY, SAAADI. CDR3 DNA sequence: TGCGCCAGCAGGGACAGCACCTATGGCTACACCTTC. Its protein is CASRDSTYGYTF.

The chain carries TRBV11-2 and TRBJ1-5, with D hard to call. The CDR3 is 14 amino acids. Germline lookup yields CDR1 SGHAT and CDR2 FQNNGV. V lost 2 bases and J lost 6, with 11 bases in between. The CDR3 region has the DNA TGTGCCAGCAGCTTATTGGCGGGGAGTCAGCCCCAGCATTTT. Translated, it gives CASSLLAGSQPQHF.

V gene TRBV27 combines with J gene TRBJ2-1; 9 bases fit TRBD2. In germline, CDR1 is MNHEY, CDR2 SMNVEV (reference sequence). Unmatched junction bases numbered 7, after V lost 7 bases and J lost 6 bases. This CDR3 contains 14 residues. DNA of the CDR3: TGTGCCAGCACTGCGGGGGGGGACGTCAATGAGCAGTTCTTC. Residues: CASTAGGDVNEQFF.

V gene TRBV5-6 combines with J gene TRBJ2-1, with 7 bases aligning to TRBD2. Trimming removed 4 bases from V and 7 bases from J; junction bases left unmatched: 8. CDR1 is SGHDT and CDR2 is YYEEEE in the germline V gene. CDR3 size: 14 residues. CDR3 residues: CASSRRDYLNEQFF. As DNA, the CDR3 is TGTGCCAGCAGCCGCCGGGACTACCTTAATGAGCAGTTCTTC.

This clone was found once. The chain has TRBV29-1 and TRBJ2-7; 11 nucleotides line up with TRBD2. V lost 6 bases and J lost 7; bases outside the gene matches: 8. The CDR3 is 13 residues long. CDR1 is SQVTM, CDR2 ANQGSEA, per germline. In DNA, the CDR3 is TGCAGCGTCCGGACTAGCGGGCTTGGTGAGCAGTACTTC. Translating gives CSVRTSGLGEQYF.

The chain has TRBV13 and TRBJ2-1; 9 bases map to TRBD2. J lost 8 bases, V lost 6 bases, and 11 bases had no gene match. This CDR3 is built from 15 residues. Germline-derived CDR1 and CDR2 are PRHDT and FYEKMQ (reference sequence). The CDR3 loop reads CASRPRTSARDEQFF. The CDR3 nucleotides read TGTGCCAGCAGACCTCGGACTAGCGCGCGCGATGAGCAGTTCTTC.

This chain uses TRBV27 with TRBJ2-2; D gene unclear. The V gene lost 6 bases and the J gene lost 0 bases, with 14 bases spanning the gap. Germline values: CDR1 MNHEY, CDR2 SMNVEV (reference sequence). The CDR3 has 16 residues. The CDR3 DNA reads TGTGCCAGCAGCCTAGGCGCCTCCCCGAACACCGGGGAGCTGTTTTTT. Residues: CASSLGASPNTGELFF.

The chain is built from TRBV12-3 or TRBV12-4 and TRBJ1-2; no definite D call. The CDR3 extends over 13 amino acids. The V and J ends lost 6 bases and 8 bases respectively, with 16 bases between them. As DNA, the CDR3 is TGTGCCAGCAGCACAACCAGACGAGGCGGCTACACCTTC. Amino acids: CASSTTRRGGYTF.

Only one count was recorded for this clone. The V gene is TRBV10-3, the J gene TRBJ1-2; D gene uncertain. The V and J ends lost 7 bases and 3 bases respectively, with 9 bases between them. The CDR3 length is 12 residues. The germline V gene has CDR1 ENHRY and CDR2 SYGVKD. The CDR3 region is CAITPGDYGYTF. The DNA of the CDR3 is TGTGCCATCACCCCCGGGGACTATGGCTACACCTTC.

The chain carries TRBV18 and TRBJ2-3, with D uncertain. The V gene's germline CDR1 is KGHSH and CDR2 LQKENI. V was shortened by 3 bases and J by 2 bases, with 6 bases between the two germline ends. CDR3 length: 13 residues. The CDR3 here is CASSPELTDTQYF. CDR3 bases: TGTGCCAGCTCACCCGAGCTCACAGATACGCAGTATTTT.

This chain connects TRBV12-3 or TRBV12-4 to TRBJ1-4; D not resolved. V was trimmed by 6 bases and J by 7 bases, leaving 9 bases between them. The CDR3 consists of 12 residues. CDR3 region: CASSNPVEKLFF. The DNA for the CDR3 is TGTGCCAGCAGCAATCCGGTTGAAAAACTGTTTTTT.

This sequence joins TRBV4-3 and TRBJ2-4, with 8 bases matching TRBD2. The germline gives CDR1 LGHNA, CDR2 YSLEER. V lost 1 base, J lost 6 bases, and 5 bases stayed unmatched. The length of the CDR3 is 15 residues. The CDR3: CASSQGAGGRNIQYF. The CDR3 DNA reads TGCGCCAGCAGCCAAGGGGCGGGGGGCCGAAACATTCAGTACTTC.

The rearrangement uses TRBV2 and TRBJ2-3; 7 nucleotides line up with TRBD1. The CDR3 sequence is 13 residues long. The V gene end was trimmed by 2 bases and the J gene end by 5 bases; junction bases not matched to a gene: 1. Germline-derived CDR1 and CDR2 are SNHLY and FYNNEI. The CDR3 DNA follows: TGTGCCAGCAGTGAACAGGGGGTAGATACGCAGTATTTT. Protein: CASSEQGVDTQYF.

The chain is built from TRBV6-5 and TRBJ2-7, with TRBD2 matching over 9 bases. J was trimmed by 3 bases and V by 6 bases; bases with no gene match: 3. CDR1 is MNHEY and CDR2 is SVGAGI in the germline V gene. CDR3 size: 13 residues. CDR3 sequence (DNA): TGTGCCAGCAGCCAAGCGGGGGGCTACGAGCAGTACTTC. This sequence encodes CASSQAGGYEQYF.

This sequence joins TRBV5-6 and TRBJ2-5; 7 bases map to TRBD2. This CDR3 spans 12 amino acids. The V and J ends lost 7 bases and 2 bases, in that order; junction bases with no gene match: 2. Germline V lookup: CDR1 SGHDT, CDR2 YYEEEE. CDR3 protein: CASQRGQETQYF. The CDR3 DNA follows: TGTGCCAGCCAGCGGGGACAAGAGACCCAGTACTTC.

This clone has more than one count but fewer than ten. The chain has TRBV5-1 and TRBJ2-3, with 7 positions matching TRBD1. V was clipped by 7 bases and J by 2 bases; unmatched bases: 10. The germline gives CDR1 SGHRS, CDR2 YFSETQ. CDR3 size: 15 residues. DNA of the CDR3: TGCGCCAGCTGCGAGGGGGCTTCAACCACAGATACGCAGTATTTT. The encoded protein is CASCEGASTTDTQYF. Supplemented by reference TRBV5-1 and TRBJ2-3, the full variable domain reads KAGVTQTPRYLIKTRGQQVTLSCSPISGHRSVSWYQQTPGQGLQFLFEYFSETQRNKGNFPGRFSGRQFSNSRSEMNVSTLELGDSALYLCASCEGASTTDTQYFGPGTRLTVL.

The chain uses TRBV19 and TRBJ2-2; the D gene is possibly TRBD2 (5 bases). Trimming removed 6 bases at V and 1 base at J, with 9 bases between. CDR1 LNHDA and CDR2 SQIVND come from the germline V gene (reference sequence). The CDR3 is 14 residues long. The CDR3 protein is CASSISGNTGELFF. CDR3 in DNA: TGTGCCAGTAGCATAAGCGGGAACACCGGGGAGCTGTTTTTT.

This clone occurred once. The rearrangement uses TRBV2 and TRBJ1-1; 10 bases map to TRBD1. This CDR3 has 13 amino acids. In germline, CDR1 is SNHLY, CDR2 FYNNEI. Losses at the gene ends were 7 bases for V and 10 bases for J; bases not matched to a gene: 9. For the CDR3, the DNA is TGTGCCAGCATCAGCCGGGACAGGGGATCAGCTTTCTTT. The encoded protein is CASISRDRGSAFF. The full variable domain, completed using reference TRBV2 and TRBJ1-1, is EPEVTQTPSHQVTQMGQEVILRCVPISNHLYFYWYRQILGQKVEFLVSFYNNEISEKSEIFDDQFSVERPDGSNFTLKIRSTKLEDSAMYFCASISRDRGSAFFGQGTRLTVV.

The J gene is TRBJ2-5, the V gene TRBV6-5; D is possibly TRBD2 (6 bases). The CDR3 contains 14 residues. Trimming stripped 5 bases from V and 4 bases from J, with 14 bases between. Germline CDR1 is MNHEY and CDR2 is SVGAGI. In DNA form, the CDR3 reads TGTGCCAGCAGTCCCACGGGGGACGGAGAGACCCAGTACTTC. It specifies CASSPTGDGETQYF.

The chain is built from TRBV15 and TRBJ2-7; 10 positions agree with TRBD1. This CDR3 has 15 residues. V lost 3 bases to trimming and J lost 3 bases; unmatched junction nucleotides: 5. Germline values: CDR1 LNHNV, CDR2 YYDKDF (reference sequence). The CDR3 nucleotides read TGTGCCACCAGCAGGGGACAGGGGTGGAACTACGAGCAGTACTTC. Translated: CATSRGQGWNYEQYF.

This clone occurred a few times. This chain's CDR3 is CASSRGQTEKLFF. The DNA of the CDR3 is TGTGCCAGCAGCCGGGGACAGACTGAAAAACTGTTTTTT. This rearrangement joins TRBV7-9 to TRBJ1-4, with 7 positions matching TRBD1. Germline V lookup: CDR1 SEHNR, CDR2 FQNEAQ (reference sequence). The CDR3 covers 13 residues. The J segment lost 7 bases and the V segment lost 5 bases, leaving 4 bases of the junction unmatched.